The 20 T cell receptor beta chains in this list originate from one sample, sequenced in a study of low-dose radiotherapy and immunotherapy resistance in tumors. TRAV- and TRBV-specific primers were used for first-strand cDNA, which covered alpha and beta chains. TCR amplification used 20 to 25 PCR cycles, a constant-region primer and a V-primer adapter. Using its own MiXCR run on the reads, TCRdb lists one record per CDR3 protein. The sample includes around 58,000 distinct CDR3 sequences, about 23% seen only once; the top ten take 6.7%. Time point in this sample: after trial treatment. The treatment here: LDRT plus nivolumab, ipilimumab, low-dose cyclophosphamide and aspirin (RACIN trial). Here the sequenced sample was PBMCs, taken after low-dose radiotherapy plus immunotherapy. Every receptor here comes from a male donor with prostate cancer.

Details on this clonotype: At one end, the junction sequence differs from germline, possibly due to a read error. V usage is TRBV13 and J usage is TRBJ2-5; no clear D. The CDR3 contains 14 residues. Per germline, CDR1 PRHDT and CDR2 FYEKMQ (reference sequence). The CDR3 DNA follows: TGTGCCAGCAGCCCCGGCCTCAACCAGGAGACCCAGTACTTC. It is translated as CASSPGLNQETQYF.

This sequence joins TRBV13 and TRBJ2-4, with TRBD2 matching 12 bases. The CDR3 sequence is 19 residues long. Germline V gene lookup returns CDR1 PRHDT and CDR2 FYEKMQ (reference sequence). J lost 0 bases, V lost 6 bases, and 12 bases had no gene match. CDR3 nucleotides: TGTGCCAGCAGTATACTAGCGGGGGGCGGATTACTAGCCAAAAACATTCAGTACTTC. It specifies CASSILAGGGLLAKNIQYF.

This clonotype was picked up many times. The gene calls are TRBV18 and TRBJ1-1; 11 positions match TRBD1. This CDR3 is 15 amino acids long. The V and J ends lost 4 bases and 1 base, in that order; junction bases with no gene match: 2. Germline V gene data show CDR1 as KGHSH and CDR2 as LQKENI. The CDR3 region has the DNA TGTGCCAGCTCACAAGGGACAGGGGGGAACACTGAAGCTTTCTTT. Translated: CASSQGTGGNTEAFF.

In this sample, this clonotype turned up many times. The chain carries TRBV7-2 and TRBJ2-1; D is perhaps TRBD2 (5 bases). CDR1 and CDR2 from the germline V gene are SGHTA and FQGNSA. This CDR3 is 16 amino acids long. Between the trimmed V and J ends, which lost 1 base and 0 bases, there was a span of 10 bases. The CDR3 here is CASSLEPGSSYNEQFF. CDR3 coding DNA: TGTGCCAGCAGCTTAGAACCGGGAAGCTCCTACAATGAGCAGTTCTTC.

In this sample, this clonotype turned up many times. The rearrangement joins TRBV7-2 to TRBJ2-5; no firm D call. The germline CDR1 and CDR2 sequences are SGHTA and FQGNSA. The CDR3 spans 16 residues. V was pared by 1 base and J by 2 bases, with 14 bases between. CDR3 sequence (DNA): TGTGCCAGCAGCTTAGTCTCGTCGGCAGCACAAGAGACCCAGTACTTC. It translates to CASSLVSSAAQETQYF.

There are many counts of this clonotype. V gene TRBV6-5 combines with J gene TRBJ2-7, with 9 nucleotides matching TRBD1. The V gene's germline CDR1 is MNHEY and CDR2 SVGAGI. The CDR3 length is 16 residues. The V gene end was trimmed by 6 bases and the J gene end by 4 bases; junction bases not matched to a gene: 13. The CDR3 is CASSRKPGQGVYEQYF. The CDR3 DNA reads TGTGCCAGCAGCCGAAAGCCGGGACAGGGCGTTTACGAGCAGTACTTC.

As for this clonotype: With only one base between it and a far larger clone, this is likely a read error. Because it lacks the conserved phenylalanine or tryptophan at the end, this CDR3 is likely a read error. The chain joins TRBV13 to TRBJ2-3; D remains unclear. Trimming cost V 3 bases and J 2 bases, with 6 bases left between them. The CDR3 extends over 13 amino acids. The germline V gene has CDR1 PRHDT and CDR2 FYEKMQ (reference sequence). The CDR3 reads CASSFSFTDTQYI. CDR3 coding DNA: TGTGCCAGCAGCTTCTCGTTCACAGATACGCAGTATATT.

In its sample, this clonotype was seen many times. The rearrangement joins TRBV5-4 to TRBJ2-1; 14 positions agree with TRBD2. The CDR3 is 16 amino acids. Germline CDR1 and CDR2: SGHNT and YYREEE (reference sequence). Losses at the gene ends were 1 base for V and 7 bases for J; bases not matched to a gene: 4. CDR3 loop: CASSLRGLAGVNEQFF. Written as DNA, the CDR3 is TGTGCCAGCAGCTTGAGGGGACTAGCGGGGGTTAATGAGCAGTTCTTC.

This clonotype was picked up many times. The chain employs TRBV15 and TRBJ1-3; D is unresolved. The CDR3 has 13 amino acids. Per germline, CDR1 LNHNV and CDR2 YYDKDF (reference sequence). The V and J ends lost 2 bases and 2 bases respectively, with 4 bases between them. The CDR3 is CATSRYPGNTIYF. CDR3 sequence (DNA): TGTGCCACCAGCAGATACCCTGGAAACACCATATATTTT. The entire variable domain, with the rest obtained from reference TRBV15 and TRBJ1-3, is as follows: DAMVIQNPRYQVTQFGKPVTLSCSQTLNHNVMYWYQQKSSQAPKLLFHYYDKDFNNEADTPDNFQSRRPNTSFCFLDIRSPGLGDTAMYLCATSRYPGNTIYFGEGSWLTVV.

This clonotype was counted many times. The chain carries TRBV6-2 or TRBV6-3 and TRBJ2-1; D gene ambiguous. The CDR3 spans 13 residues. V lost 2 bases, J lost 6 bases, and 8 bases lay in between. Looked up from germline, CDR1 is MNHEY and CDR2 is SVGEGT. The CDR3 DNA follows: TGTGCCAGCAGTTACGGGTGGGCCAATGAGCAGTTCTTC. Protein: CASSYGWANEQFF.

A word on this clonotype: A far larger clone is off by one base, so a read error is likely. The chain links TRBV4-3 to TRBJ2-1; TRBD1 matches 9 bases. With 4 bases clipped from V and 10 bases from J, the junction kept 14 bases outside the gene matches. Germline CDR1 and CDR2: LGHNA and YSLEER. The CDR3 is 16 amino acids. This CDR3 is CASSPVTGGGGYEQFF. DNA for the CDR3: TGCGCCAGCAGCCCCGTGACAGGGGGTGGGGGCTACGAGCAGTTCTTC.

This clonotype was found many times. The chain is built from TRBV14 and TRBJ2-7; D possibly corresponds to TRBD1 (6 bases). The CDR3 totals 13 residues. Per germline, CDR1 SGHDN and CDR2 FVKESK. V was trimmed by 5 bases and J by 4 bases, leaving 12 bases between them. The CDR3 region has the DNA TGTGCCAGCAGCGAAACAGGGTCTTACGAGCAGTACTTC. Translated: CASSETGSYEQYF.

This chain links TRBV30 with TRBJ2-5; D might be TRBD1 (6 bases). The CDR3 contains 12 residues. The germline gives CDR1 GTSNPN, CDR2 SVGIG (reference sequence). The germline V and J ends were trimmed by 4 bases and 1 base, with 7 bases remaining between them. The CDR3 protein is CAWKTGQETQYF. The DNA for the CDR3 is TGTGCCTGGAAGACAGGCCAAGAGACCCAGTACTTC.

Points on this clonotype: A far bigger clonotype differs at one base, so this is likely a read error. For the CDR3, the DNA is TGTGTCAGCAGGACGGGCAGGTTCACATACGAGCAGTACTTC. Protein product: CVSRTGRFTYEQYF. V gene TRBV6-1 combines with J gene TRBJ2-7; no firm D call. The CDR3 runs to 14 residues. The germline V gene encodes CDR1 MNHNS and CDR2 SASEGT.

There are many counts of this clonotype. This chain joins TRBV4-1 and TRBJ2-3; 7 bases fit TRBD1. Germline CDR1 MGHRA, CDR2 YSYEKL. After removal of 3 bases from V and 0 bases from J, the junction contained 3 bases not matched to a gene. The CDR3 covers 15 residues. The CDR3 reads CASSHRDSSTDTQYF. For the CDR3, the DNA is TGCGCCAGCAGCCATCGGGACAGCAGCACAGATACGCAGTATTTT.

As to this clonotype: Germline and junction disagree at one end, which may indicate a read error. The chain joins TRBV28 to TRBJ2-7; TRBD1 is a possible D gene (6 bases). The CDR3 spans 15 residues. Germline CDR1 MDHEN, CDR2 SYDVKM. The CDR3 loop reads CARSWAGTRRYEQYF. CDR3 nucleotides: TGTGCCAGGAGTTGGGCCGGGACAAGACGCTACGAGCAGTACTTC.

This rearrangement joins TRBV23-1 to TRBJ1-3; 7 bases match TRBD1. TRBV23-1 is given ORF status, its function remaining uncertain. The CDR3 runs 16 residues. V dropped 7 bases and J dropped 1; count of bases not matched to a gene: 10. CDR3 sequence: CASTQKGQYSGNTIYF. In DNA form, the CDR3 reads TGCGCCAGCACTCAGAAGGGACAGTATTCTGGAAACACCATATATTTT.

The sample holds many counts of this clonotype. The chain joins TRBV11-1 to TRBJ2-1; TRBD2 matches at 12 bases. The CDR3 totals 16 residues. After removal of 6 bases from V and 6 bases from J, the junction contained 9 bases not matched to a gene. CDR1 SGHAT and CDR2 FQDESV come from the germline V gene (reference sequence). The CDR3 here is CASRKVGGLAGNEQFF. DNA of the CDR3: TGTGCCAGCAGAAAAGTCGGGGGACTAGCGGGCAATGAGCAGTTCTTC.

This clonotype has a count of ten or more. J is TRBJ1-1 and V is TRBV4-3; no firm D call. Per the germline V gene, CDR1 is LGHNA and CDR2 is YSLEER. The CDR3 contains 13 residues. Trimming stripped 2 bases from V and 5 bases from J, with 9 bases between. CDR3 sequence: CASSQTWDTEAFF. The CDR3 region has the DNA TGCGCCAGCAGCCAAACATGGGATACTGAAGCTTTCTTT.

This clonotype has more than one count but fewer than ten. The rearrangement uses TRBV19 and TRBJ1-1, with a weak D call TRBD1 (5 bases). Trimming shortened V by 5 bases and J by 4 bases, and 8 bases separated the two germline ends. The germline V gene encodes CDR1 LNHDA and CDR2 SQIVND (reference sequence). This CDR3 contains 12 residues. The CDR3 is CASSPGVTEAFF. The DNA for the CDR3 is TGTGCCAGTAGTCCGGGGGTCACTGAAGCTTTCTTT.